The TCR beta chain described here comes from a study of tissue T cells after allogeneic stem cell transplantation. Study-wide results and limits: Alloreactivity or antigen specificity of tissue TCRs was not determined; some clones might be host cells. Only a limited share of tissue TCRs appeared in blood or spleen. Within patients, tissue anatomy strongly shaped TCR repertoire composition.

This clone was seen a few times. Its antigen is as yet unknown. Some clones are missing from TCRdb's copy, which holds only in-frame ones; the method was immunoSEQ multiplex PCR. The table shows about 43,000 clones, with 80% to 95% occurring only once. Germline CDR1 is KGHSH and CDR2 is LQKENI. Between the trimmed V and J ends, which lost 6 bases and 15 bases, there was a span of 15 bases. The CDR3 extends over 12 amino acids. This clonotype originated in a woman aged 40-69 years who later had graft-versus-host disease after an allogeneic stem cell transplant. J is TRBJ1-6 and V is TRBV18, with D possibly being TRBD1 (5 bases). The starting material was blood, obtained before transplantation. Here the CDR3 DNA reads TGTGCCAGCTCGTTCCGGGGGAGGGACCTCCACTTT. Its translation is CASSFRGRDLHF.